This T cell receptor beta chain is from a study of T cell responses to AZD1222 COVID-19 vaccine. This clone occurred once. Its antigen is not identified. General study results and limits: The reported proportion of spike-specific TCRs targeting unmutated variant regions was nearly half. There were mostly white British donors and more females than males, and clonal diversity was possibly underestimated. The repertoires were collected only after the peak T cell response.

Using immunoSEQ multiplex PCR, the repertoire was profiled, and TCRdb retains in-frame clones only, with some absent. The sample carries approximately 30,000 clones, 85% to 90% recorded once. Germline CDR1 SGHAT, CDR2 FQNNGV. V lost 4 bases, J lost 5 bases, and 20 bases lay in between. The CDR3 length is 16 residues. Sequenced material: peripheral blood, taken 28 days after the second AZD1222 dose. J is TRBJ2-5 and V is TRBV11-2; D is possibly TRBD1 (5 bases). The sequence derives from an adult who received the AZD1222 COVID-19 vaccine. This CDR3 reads CASSSSRQPSGETQYF. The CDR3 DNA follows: TGTGCCAGCAGCTCATCTCGACAGCCCAGTGGGGAGACCCAGTACTTC.